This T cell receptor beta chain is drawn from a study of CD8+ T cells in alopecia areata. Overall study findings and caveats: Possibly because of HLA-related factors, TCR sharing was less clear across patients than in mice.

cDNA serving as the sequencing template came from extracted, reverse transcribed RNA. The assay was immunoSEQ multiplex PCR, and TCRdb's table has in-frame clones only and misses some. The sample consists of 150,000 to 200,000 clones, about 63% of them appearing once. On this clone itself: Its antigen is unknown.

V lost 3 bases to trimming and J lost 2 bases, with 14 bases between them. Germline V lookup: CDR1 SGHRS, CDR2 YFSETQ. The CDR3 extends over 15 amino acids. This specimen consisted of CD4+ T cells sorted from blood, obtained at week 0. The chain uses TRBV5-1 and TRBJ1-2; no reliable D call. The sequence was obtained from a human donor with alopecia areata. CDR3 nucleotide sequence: TGCGCCAGCAGCTCCACGGAACGGGTCAACTATGGCTACACCTTC. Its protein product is CASSSTERVNYGYTF.